Here is one TCR beta chain with its context. Its antigen has not been determined. Per-nucleotide qualities are absent, and no much larger clonotype sits a single base away. This entry comes from a study of OX40 agonist ivuxolimab in advanced cancers. In the study overall: Ivuxolimab, which targeted the costimulatory receptor OX40 (CD134), was an agonistic, fully human IgG2 monoclonal antibody. Intravenous ivuxolimab was administered to patients every 2 weeks at six dose levels: 0.01, 0.1, 0.3, 1.5, 3 and 10 mg/kg. Among the approximately 50 dose-escalation patients, about 20 had hepatocellular carcinoma, some 15 melanoma, 9 renal cell carcinoma and 9 head and neck cancer. A male proportion of around 81% and a mean age of 60 years, ranging from about 23 to 79, were recorded for the dose-escalation cohort. Patients were allowed to have had prior anti-PD-1, anti-PD-L1 or anti-CTLA-4 therapy, and 40% to 45% of the dose-escalation patients had been treated with checkpoint inhibitors. Three dose-escalation patients achieved partial responses, one with hepatocellular carcinoma and two with cutaneous melanoma. Peripheral TCRbeta sequencing was intended to test whether TCR sequence diversity was altered and clonal T-cell expansion was caused by ivuxolimab. The paper reports the monotherapy dose-escalation portion (N = 52 patients) of the phase I ivuxolimab trial.

The CDR3, from cysteine to phenylalanine, totals 15 residues. Only the CDR3 DNA is retained, 45 bases long and in frame from the first base. CDR1 and CDR2 were assigned from the germline V gene (reference sequence) as MNHNY and SVGAGI. V is pared back by 7 bases and J by 6 bases, with 18 bases lying between the germline termini. What the research found in general, with its limitations: In the 0.1-3.0 mg/kg groups, partial responders had among the lowest normalized peripheral clonal expansion, particularly in CD8+ T cells. After ivuxolimab, CD8+ T cells had more expanded clones than CD4+ T cells on average. At doses from 0.1 to 3.0 mg/kg, clonal expansion was seen in both CD4+ and CD8+ blood T cells between baseline and week 6. Low levels of normalized T-cell clonal expansion were also seen in some patients who did not respond. Antigen specificity was not determined for the clonally expanded peripheral T cells.

To sequence the TCRbeta CDR3 region, genomic DNA was isolated from the sorted cells. The immunoSEQ Assay was used for sequencing of TCRbeta CDR3 regions. In TCRdb, the immuneACCESS table is reduced to in-frame sequences with V and J assigned. These tables do not hold every clone; where another copy was compared, an unresolved V gene accounts for under half, and the others remain unexplained. The sample table records under 100,000 clones; 80% to 90% of these occur just once. Around 5.1% of the sample lies in the top ten. The trial excluded patients who had a history of autoimmune disease or were on systemic immunosuppression. Peripheral blood for TCR sequencing was collected from all dose cohorts at baseline, on cycle 4 day 1, and on cycle 7 day 1. The samples were taken from a phase I, first-in-human, multicenter, open-label dose-escalation trial of ivuxolimab. The trial enrolled adults with locally advanced or metastatic head and neck squamous cell, hepatocellular, melanoma or renal cell carcinoma. Before TCR sequencing, CD4+ T cells and CD8+ T cells from peripheral blood were sorted into separate populations.

This receptor was taken from an adult with an advanced solid tumor such as melanoma, head and neck, liver or kidney cancer. The chain joins TRBV6-6 to TRBJ2-2; TRBD1 is a possible D gene, resting on 6 matching bases. The sample here was CD4+ or CD8+ T cells sorted from blood, taken in a trial of the OX40 agonist ivuxolimab. For the CDR3, the sequence is CASNIQGSAPGELFF. The nucleotide sequence is given as TGTGCCAGCAATATACAGGGTTCAGCCCCCGGGGAGCTGTTTTTT.